A selection of T cell receptor beta chains follows, all from one sample in a study of T-cell reconstitution after alpha-beta-depleted transplantation in children. Each CDR3 protein is one row after TCRdb ran MiXCR on the PCR reads. This table has roughly 500,000 distinct CDR3 sequences, about 11% appearing once. The material was PBMCs, obtained before TCRalphabeta/CD19-depleted stem cell transplant. These receptors all come from a child aged 2 to 15 with inherited bone marrow failure, due to receive a stem cell transplant. The CDR3 runs from the conserved cysteine through the conserved F or W. The D gene is left open where the match is weak. Only part of the rows carry a size: once, few, many, or a class if the clone is expanded.

J,V,size,D,CDR3,DNA
TRBJ2-7,TRBV7-2,few,.,CASSSPGLNFYEQYF,TGTGCCAGCAGCTCACCGGGCCTTAACTTCTACGAGCAGTACTTC
TRBJ2-7,TRBV6-2/TRBV6-3,.,.,CASSYSQGFREQYF,TGTGCCAGCAGTTACAGCCAGGGTTTCCGCGAGCAGTACTTC
TRBJ2-1,TRBV24-1,many,TRBD1,CATEGQGWNEQFF,TGTGCCACCGAAGGACAGGGTTGGAATGAGCAGTTCTTC
TRBJ2-7,TRBV28,many,TRBD1,CASRAGQGIYEQYF,TGTGCCAGCAGGGCGGGACAGGGAATTTACGAGCAGTACTTC
TRBJ2-2,TRBV11-1,.,TRBD2,CASSFRLAGHLGAGELFF,TGTGCCAGCAGCTTCAGACTAGCGGGCCACCTGGGGGCCGGGGAGCTGTTTTTT
TRBJ2-2,TRBV12-3/TRBV12-4,many,TRBD2,CASTPPSGRATGELFF,TGTGCCAGCACCCCTCCCAGCGGGAGGGCCACCGGGGAGCTGTTTTTT
TRBJ2-7,TRBV4-3,many,.,CASSQAAVSTYEQYF,TGCGCCAGCAGCCAAGCGGCAGTTTCAACCTACGAGCAGTACTTC
TRBJ2-1,TRBV5-5,few,.,CASSLAVIPNEQFF,TGTGCCAGCAGCTTGGCAGTTATTCCCAATGAGCAGTTCTTC
TRBJ2-2,TRBV27,many,TRBD2,CASSLRIVLAGLPTGELFF,TGTGCCAGCAGTCTCCGCATCGTGCTAGCGGGACTGCCCACCGGGGAGCTGTTTTTT
TRBJ1-2,TRBV4-3,few,.,CASSQDSGPGRGYTF,TGCGCCAGCAGCCAGGATTCAGGCCCGGGGAGGGGCTACACCTTC
TRBJ2-5,TRBV28,many,.,CASTVRLLAEEETQYF,TGTGCCAGCACTGTCCGATTATTAGCGGAGGAAGAGACCCAGTACTTC
TRBJ2-1,TRBV7-9,.,.,CASSFLVRLASYNEQFF,TGTGCCAGCAGCTTTTTAGTCAGGCTAGCCTCCTACAATGAGCAGTTCTTC
TRBJ1-5,TRBV12-3/TRBV12-4,few,.,CASSTGSNQPQHF,TGTGCCAGCAGTACAGGGAGCAATCAGCCCCAGCATTTT
TRBJ2-1,TRBV29-1,many,.,CSVEMWDKAYNEQFF,TGCAGCGTTGAAATGTGGGATAAAGCCTACAATGAGCAGTTCTTC
TRBJ2-7,TRBV6-1,.,.,CASPRGYEQYF,TGTGCCTCTCCTAGGGGCTACGAGCAGTACTTC
TRBJ2-1,TRBV3-1,.,TRBD1,CASSQDFGDSERVGEQFF,TGTGCCAGCAGCCAAGATTTCGGGGACAGCGAGCGAGTAGGTGAGCAGTTCTTC
TRBJ2-2,TRBV7-9,many,TRBD2,CASSLSSGGGWNTGELFF,TGTGCCAGCAGCTTATCTAGCGGAGGCGGTTGGAACACCGGGGAGCTGTTTTTT
TRBJ2-7,TRBV7-8,many,.,CASSLKDGSSYEQYF,TGTGCCAGCAGCCTTAAGGACGGAAGCTCCTACGAGCAGTACTTC
TRBJ2-7,TRBV11-2,many,.,CASSLMQVGEQYF,TGTGCCAGCAGCTTAATGCAGGTCGGCGAGCAGTACTTC
TRBJ2-7,TRBV7-8,few,TRBD1,CASSLFGGQVYEQYF,TGTGCCAGCAGCTTATTCGGGGGACAGGTCTACGAGCAGTACTTC
TRBJ2-5,TRBV20-1,once,.,CSARELQDTQYF,TGCAGTGCTAGAGAACTCCAAGATACCCAGTACTTC
TRBJ2-7,TRBV25-1,few,TRBD2,CASSESLAGGNEQYF,TGTGCCAGCAGTGAATCACTAGCGGGAGGGAACGAGCAGTACTTC
TRBJ2-1,TRBV28,many,.,CASSRTPSSYNEQFF,TGTGCCAGCAGCCGGACCCCGAGCTCCTACAATGAGCAGTTCTTC
TRBJ2-7,TRBV12-3/TRBV12-4,many,.,CASSLRRTKPSTYEQYF,TGTGCCAGCAGTTTGAGACGGACCAAACCCTCAACCTACGAGCAGTACTTC
TRBJ2-6,TRBV5-1,many,TRBD1,CASSYSRGLGANVLTF,TGCGCCAGCAGCTATTCCAGGGGGCTAGGGGCCAACGTCCTGACTTTC
TRBJ2-7,TRBV27,many,.,CASSFRQGGHEQYF,TGTGCCAGCAGTTTCCGGCAGGGTGGTCACGAGCAGTACTTC
TRBJ1-5,TRBV5-6,many,TRBD1,CASSSTGGASNQPQHF,TGTGCCAGCAGCTCAACAGGGGGCGCCAGCAATCAGCCCCAGCATTTT
TRBJ2-5,TRBV4-2,many,.,CASSLSGLKETQYF,TGTGCCAGCAGCCTTTCGGGACTTAAGGAGACCCAGTACTTC
TRBJ2-5,TRBV4-2,many,TRBD2,CASSQGSGSSQYF,TGTGCCAGCAGCCAAGGTAGCGGGAGTTCCCAGTACTTC
TRBJ2-3,TRBV21-1,many,.,CASSLQPGLAGVLITDTQYF,TGTGCCAGCAGCCTTCAACCGGGACTAGCGGGGGTCCTAATAACAGATACGCAGTATTTT
TRBJ2-6,TRBV4-3,few,.,CASSQERRAAGANVLTF,TGCGCCAGCAGCCAAGAACGGCGGGCTGCAGGGGCCAACGTCCTGACTTTC
TRBJ2-7,TRBV7-8,many,TRBD1,CASSLDPDRAEQYF,TGTGCCAGCAGCTTAGACCCTGACAGGGCCGAGCAGTACTTC
TRBJ2-1,TRBV6-2/TRBV6-3,many,TRBD2,CASSMGGSYNEQFF,TGTGCCAGCAGTATGGGGGGGTCCTACAATGAGCAGTTCTTC
TRBJ1-2,TRBV9,many,TRBD1,CATSGQGYGYTF,TGTGCCACCTCGGGACAGGGGTATGGCTACACCTTC
TRBJ2-2,TRBV28,.,.,CASSFERGDTGELFF,TGTGCCAGCAGTTTTGAAAGGGGAGACACCGGGGAGCTGTTTTTT
TRBJ2-5,TRBV4-3,.,TRBD2,CASSQLLGLAEETQYF,TGCGCCAGCAGCCAGCTCTTGGGACTAGCGGAAGAGACCCAGTACTTC
TRBJ2-5,TRBV20-1,many,.,CSASGQETQYF,TGCAGTGCTAGCGGTCAAGAGACCCAGTACTTC
TRBJ1-5,TRBV18,.,.,CASSPQVTNQPQHF,TGTGCCAGCTCACCACAGGTTACGAATCAGCCCCAGCATTTT
TRBJ2-7,TRBV7-9,many,.,CASSVNRAHEQYF,TGTGCCAGCAGCGTCAACAGGGCCCACGAGCAGTACTTC
TRBJ2-7,TRBV20-1,many,.,CSARDLSGSYEQYF,TGCAGTGCTAGAGATCTTAGCGGCTCCTACGAGCAGTACTTC
TRBJ2-1,TRBV12-3/TRBV12-4,few,TRBD2,CASSPILAGYNEQFF,TGTGCCAGCAGTCCGATACTAGCGGGATACAATGAGCAGTTCTTC